One sample yielded the 2 T cell receptor beta chains listed below, sequenced in a study of blood T cells in healthy people across ages. Alongside a J-beta primer mix, a sample-barcoded 5' primer served in a second PCR lasting about 6 to 11 cycles. TCRdb called the 5' RACE reads again in MiXCR, with one record for every CDR3 protein. In the table there are around 990,000 distinct CDR3 sequences, around two fifths of which are singletons. What was sequenced was blood. Receptors were obtained from a man between 18 and 35 years old in good health.

This clonotype was picked up a small number of times. The chain is built from TRBV12-3 or TRBV12-4 and TRBJ2-3; D uncertain. With 6 bases removed from V and 6 bases from J, the gap between germline ends came to 7 bases. The CDR3 is 11 residues long. The chain's CDR3 is CASRSGDTQYF. CDR3 coding DNA: TGTGCCAGCAGGTCTGGGGATACGCAGTATTTT.

The chain uses TRBV7-6 and TRBJ1-4; 7 bases map to TRBD1. The CDR3 covers 16 residues. Germline-derived CDR1 and CDR2 are SGHVS and FNYEAQ. With V trimmed by 1 base and J by 3 bases, 5 bases remained unmatched. CDR3 in amino acids: CASSLDDREANEKLFF. In nucleotides, the CDR3 is TGTGCCAGCAGCTTAGACGACAGGGAGGCTAATGAAAAACTGTTTTTT.